This T cell receptor beta chain is from a study of metastatic and nonmetastatic thyroid tumors. No patient had received any treatment before thyroid surgery. Germline loops: CDR1 GTSNPN, CDR2 SVGIG (reference sequence). Trimming removed 7 bases at V and 11 bases at J, with 6 bases between. This CDR3 is 9 amino acids long. Using MiXCR, TCRdb reanalyzed the PCR reads. The sample has tens of thousands of clones; 9.5% to 15% are singletons. The table lists this clone with many counts. V usage is TRBV30 and J usage is TRBJ1-6, with D unresolved. The sequencing input was blood. The origin of this receptor is a female donor with papillary thyroid cancer or a benign thyroid nodule (not recorded which). Some clones in this sample may be carry-over from other donors' samples. CDR3 sequence reads: CALEPPLHF. CDR3 sequence (DNA): TGTGCCTTAGAACCACCCCTCCACTTT. The whole variable domain, filled in from reference TRBV30 and TRBJ1-6, reads SQTIHQWPATLVQPVGSPLSLECTVEGTSNPNLYWYRQAAGRGLQLLFYSVGIGQISSEVPQNLSASRPQDRQFILSSKKLLLSDSGFYLCALEPPLHFGNGTRLTVT.